This is a list of T cell receptor gamma chains from one sample in a study of human gamma delta and Vdelta1 T cells. TCRdb reprocessed the PCR reads using CATT. The sample contains 7,000 to 10,000 gamma-chain clones, around 45% of which appear only once. Their antigen targets remain unknown. The material sequenced was Vdelta1 gamma-delta T cells from blood grown in culture (DOT cells). The receptors here all came from a human donor in good health. CDR3s include the opening cysteine and the closing phenylalanine or tryptophan.

v_gene,j_gene,CDR3aa
TRGV5,TRGJP1,CATWDRPTTGWFKIF
TRGV3,TRGJP2,CATWDRPARGDWIKTF
TRGV5,TRGJ1/TRGJ2,CATWDGAYYKKLF
TRGV9,TRGJ1/TRGJ2,CALWEVPEYKKLF
TRGV4,TRGJP1,CATWVGRDTTGWFKIF
TRGV8,TRGJP2,CATWDYSSDWIKTF
TRGV9,TRGJ1/TRGJ2,CALWAPGKKLF
TRGV9,TRGJP1,CALWEATGWFKIF
TRGV5,TRGJ1/TRGJ2,CATWDRPGRNYKKLF
TRGV4,TRGJP2,CATWGPRTHWIKTF
TRGV9,TRGJ1/TRGJ2,CALWEVRYKKLF
TRGV2,TRGJ1/TRGJ2,CATWDGPEKLF
TRGV4,TRGJ1/TRGJ2,CATWDGRLWYYYKKLF
TRGV2,TRGJ1/TRGJ2,CATWGPYYKKLF
TRGV10,TRGJP1,CAAWDRFKIF
TRGV3,TRGJP2,CATWDRPSDWIKTF
TRGV2,TRGJP,CATWVEGELGKKIKVF
TRGV9,TRGJ1/TRGJ2,CAFWNYYKKLF
TRGV2,TRGJP2,CATWDYNPWIKTF
TRGV10,TRGJ1/TRGJ2,CAAWVRYYKKLF
TRGV9,TRGJ1/TRGJ2,CALWEVHYYKKLF
TRGV4,TRGJP1,CATWDGREDTTGWFKIF
TRGV4,TRGJ1/TRGJ2,CATWDGPFNYYKKLF
TRGV5,TRGJ1/TRGJ2,CATWDRLYYYKKLF
TRGV5,TRGJ1/TRGJ2,CATWDTSLYKKLF
TRGV9,TRGJ1/TRGJ2,CALWGRLYKKLF
TRGV4,TRGJ1/TRGJ2,CATWEGDYYKKLF
TRGV9,TRGJ1/TRGJ2,CALWEVHKGKLF
TRGV2,TRGJ1/TRGJ2,CATWDEVCYKKLF
TRGV8,TRGJP2,CATWADWIKTF
TRGV10,TRGJ1/TRGJ2,CAAWDFCYKKLF
TRGV9,TRGJ1/TRGJ2,CALWEAPSDKKLF
TRGV4,TRGJ1/TRGJ2,CATWDEFYYKKLF
TRGV8,TRGJ1/TRGJ2,CATWVRAKKLF
TRGV9,TRGJP,CALWDPLSELGKKIKVF
TRGV2,TRGJP2,CATWDGNLAGSDWIKTF
TRGV9,TRGJ1/TRGJ2,CALWEVRGNYYKKLF
TRGV3,TRGJ1/TRGJ2,CATWDPLGPFVYYKKLF
TRGV9,TRGJ1/TRGJ2,CALWEPGKKLF
TRGV4,TRGJ1/TRGJ2,CATWESAYKKLF
TRGV9,TRGJ1/TRGJ2,CALWEVRGPPEGYYKKLF
TRGV9,TRGJ1/TRGJ2,CALWEVSWKLF
TRGV10,TRGJP1,CAAGRNTTGWFKIF
TRGV2,TRGJ1/TRGJ2,CATWDGLYQKLF
TRGV3,TRGJP2,CATWDRRQPRDWIKTF
TRGV4,TRGJP2,CATWDSPGSSDWIKTF
TRGV9,TRGJ1/TRGJ2,CALWEVPTDYYKKLF
TRGV8,TRGJP2,CATWVSCSDWIKTF
TRGV3,TRGJP1,CATWDNTGWFKIF
TRGV5,TRGJP2,CATWDRRSDWIKTF
TRGV2,TRGJ1/TRGJ2,CATWDGLKKLF
TRGV3,TRGJ1/TRGJ2,CATWDRPEYKKLF
TRGV9,TRGJ1/TRGJ2,CALWEVLYYKKLF
TRGV5,TRGJP2,CATWLPYSSDWIKTF
TRGV4,TRGJ1/TRGJ2,CATWDGPVGDYKKLF
TRGV2,TRGJ1/TRGJ2,CATWDGRGYKKLF
TRGV10,TRGJ1/TRGJ2,CAAWDSGDYKKLF
TRGV3,TRGJ1/TRGJ2,CATWPYYYKKLF
TRGV5,TRGJ1/TRGJ2,CATWDKGRYYKKLF
TRGV2,TRGJ1/TRGJ2,CATWDGYYYKKLF